What follows is one T cell receptor (beta chain) and its context. These data originate in a study of patients and donors after allogeneic stem cell transplantation. MiXCR, run by TCRdb on the RT-PCR reads, gives a single entry per CDR3 protein. The table records 70,000 or so distinct CDR3 sequences, about 26% of them present only once. Germline CDR1 SGHRS, CDR2 YFSETQ. V dropped 4 bases and J dropped 2; count of bases not matched to a gene: 5. The CDR3 loop spans 14 amino acids. The chain is built from TRBV5-1 and TRBJ1-2, with 7 bases lining up with TRBD1. Sequenced sample: blood, either unsorted or a sorted T cell fraction (not recorded which). This receptor was taken from a human donor who was either an allogeneic HSCT recipient or a stem cell or donor lymphocyte infusion donor (not recorded which). It is not recorded whose cells these are; they may come from a transplant donor. CDR3 sequence: CASSAATGNYGYTF. In nucleotides, the CDR3 is TGCGCCAGCAGCGCCGCGACAGGGAACTATGGCTACACCTTC.